A selection of T cell receptor beta chains follows, all from one sample in a study of T-cell reconstitution after alpha-beta-depleted transplantation in children. Each CDR3 protein is one row after TCRdb ran MiXCR on the PCR reads. The data contain over 25,000 distinct CDR3 sequences, around 17% of them singletons. The material sequenced was PBMCs, mostly from graft donor cells, taken 60 days after TCRalphabeta/CD19-depleted stem cell transplant. Receptor source: a male patient under 10 years old who had a stem cell transplant for acute lymphoblastic leukemia, so the T cells may come from the graft donor. Both conserved end residues are part of each CDR3. The order of the fields is V gene, J gene, clone size, D gene, CDR3 protein, CDR3 DNA. A D gene is named only where the DNA matches it firmly. Rows give clone size only sometimes, using once, few, many, or a class for an expanded clone.

v_gene: TRBV4-3; j_gene: TRBJ1-2; abundance: many; d_gene: TRBD1; CDR3aa: CASSQDDRVYGYTF; CDR3nt: TGCGCCAGCAGCCAAGATGACAGGGTCTATGGCTACACCTTC
v_gene: TRBV6-5; j_gene: TRBJ1-3; abundance: .; d_gene: .; CDR3aa: CASSISDGITSGNTIYF; CDR3nt: TGTGCCAGCAGTATATCGGACGGAATCACATCTGGAAACACCATATATTTT
v_gene: TRBV5-1; j_gene: TRBJ2-7; abundance: many; d_gene: .; CDR3aa: CASSLSAGRSYEQYF; CDR3nt: TGCGCCAGCAGCTTGTCGGCAGGAAGGAGCTACGAGCAGTACTTC
v_gene: TRBV12-3/TRBV12-4; j_gene: TRBJ2-7; abundance: few; d_gene: TRBD1; CDR3aa: CASSPSTGSYEQYF; CDR3nt: TGTGCCAGCAGTCCCTCGACAGGGTCCTACGAGCAGTACTTC
v_gene: TRBV7-9; j_gene: TRBJ1-6; abundance: .; d_gene: .; CDR3aa: CASSLEGFFGSPLHF; CDR3nt: TGTGCCAGCAGCTTAGAGGGGTTCTTTGGTTCACCCCTCCACTTT
v_gene: TRBV27; j_gene: TRBJ2-2; abundance: many; d_gene: TRBD2; CDR3aa: CASSSGLDSTGELFF; CDR3nt: TGTGCCAGCAGCTCGGGACTAGACAGCACCGGGGAGCTGTTTTTT
v_gene: TRBV28; j_gene: TRBJ1-5; abundance: few; d_gene: .; CDR3aa: CATHRFSQPQHF; CDR3nt: TGTGCCACCCACCGATTCAGCCAGCCCCAGCATTTT
v_gene: TRBV20-1; j_gene: TRBJ2-3; abundance: many; d_gene: .; CDR3aa: CSARIGMWADTQYF; CDR3nt: TGCAGTGCCAGAATCGGAATGTGGGCAGATACGCAGTATTTT
v_gene: TRBV7-9; j_gene: TRBJ2-6; abundance: .; d_gene: .; CDR3aa: CASSLAPSGANVLTF; CDR3nt: TGTGCCAGCAGCTTAGCACCATCTGGGGCCAACGTCCTGACTTTC
v_gene: TRBV7-7; j_gene: TRBJ2-7; abundance: many; d_gene: .; CDR3aa: CASSLRDGADEQYF; CDR3nt: TGTGCCAGCAGCTTAAGGGACGGAGCAGACGAGCAGTACTTC
v_gene: TRBV7-9; j_gene: TRBJ2-7; abundance: medium-sized; d_gene: .; CDR3aa: CASSADRGAYEQYF; CDR3nt: TGTGCCAGCAGCGCCGACAGAGGGGCCTACGAGCAGTACTTC
v_gene: TRBV7-2; j_gene: TRBJ2-5; abundance: many; d_gene: TRBD2; CDR3aa: CASSSEWRGGRETQYF; CDR3nt: TGTGCCAGCAGCTCGGAGTGGCGGGGGGGACGAGAGACCCAGTACTTC
v_gene: TRBV12-3/TRBV12-4; j_gene: TRBJ1-1; abundance: many; d_gene: .; CDR3aa: CASSLLIGENTEAFF; CDR3nt: TGTGCCAGCAGTTTATTAATTGGGGAGAACACTGAAGCTTTCTTT
v_gene: TRBV7-9; j_gene: TRBJ1-2; abundance: few; d_gene: TRBD1; CDR3aa: CASSLVVTGGADYGYTF; CDR3nt: TGTGCCAGCAGCTTAGTCGTCACAGGGGGCGCCGACTATGGCTACACCTTC
v_gene: TRBV28; j_gene: TRBJ1-5; abundance: many; d_gene: .; CDR3aa: CASTNTLGSNQPQHF; CDR3nt: TGTGCCAGCACCAACACACTCGGTAGCAATCAGCCCCAGCATTTT
v_gene: TRBV9; j_gene: TRBJ2-1; abundance: many; d_gene: .; CDR3aa: CASSGGAYNEQFF; CDR3nt: TGTGCCAGCAGCGGGGGGGCCTACAATGAGCAGTTCTTC
v_gene: TRBV7-2; j_gene: TRBJ2-2; abundance: medium-sized; d_gene: TRBD1; CDR3aa: CATSKQGDGELFF; CDR3nt: TGTGCCACCTCGAAGCAGGGGGACGGGGAGCTGTTTTTT
v_gene: TRBV10-2; j_gene: TRBJ2-1; abundance: .; d_gene: .; CDR3aa: CASSERRSSYNEQFF; CDR3nt: TGCGCCAGCAGTGAGAGGCGAAGCTCCTACAATGAGCAGTTCTTC
v_gene: TRBV20-1; j_gene: TRBJ1-4; abundance: .; d_gene: .; CDR3aa: CSARDLAATNEKLFF; CDR3nt: TGCAGTGCTAGAGATCTGGCGGCAACTAATGAAAAACTGTTTTTT
v_gene: TRBV28; j_gene: TRBJ1-5; abundance: .; d_gene: TRBD1; CDR3aa: CASTRTGKFNQPQHF; CDR3nt: TGTGCCAGCACAAGGACAGGGAAATTCAATCAGCCCCAGCATTTT
v_gene: TRBV5-8; j_gene: TRBJ2-7; abundance: .; d_gene: .; CDR3aa: CASGFRLLCWEQHF; CDR3nt: TGTGCCAGCGGCTTCCGGCTCCTCTGCTGGGAGCAGCACTTC
v_gene: TRBV7-9; j_gene: TRBJ2-1; abundance: .; d_gene: TRBD2; CDR3aa: CASSLEGFLAGDEQFF; CDR3nt: TGTGCCAGCAGCTTAGAGGGTTTCCTAGCGGGAGATGAGCAGTTCTTC
v_gene: TRBV5-1; j_gene: TRBJ2-5; abundance: many; d_gene: .; CDR3aa: CASRITGSQETQYF; CDR3nt: TGCGCCAGCAGGATAACAGGGTCCCAAGAGACCCAGTACTTC
v_gene: TRBV28; j_gene: TRBJ1-3; abundance: many; d_gene: TRBD1; CDR3aa: CASSFPGDSSGNTIYF; CDR3nt: TGTGCCAGCAGTTTCCCCGGGGACAGCTCTGGAAACACCATATATTTT